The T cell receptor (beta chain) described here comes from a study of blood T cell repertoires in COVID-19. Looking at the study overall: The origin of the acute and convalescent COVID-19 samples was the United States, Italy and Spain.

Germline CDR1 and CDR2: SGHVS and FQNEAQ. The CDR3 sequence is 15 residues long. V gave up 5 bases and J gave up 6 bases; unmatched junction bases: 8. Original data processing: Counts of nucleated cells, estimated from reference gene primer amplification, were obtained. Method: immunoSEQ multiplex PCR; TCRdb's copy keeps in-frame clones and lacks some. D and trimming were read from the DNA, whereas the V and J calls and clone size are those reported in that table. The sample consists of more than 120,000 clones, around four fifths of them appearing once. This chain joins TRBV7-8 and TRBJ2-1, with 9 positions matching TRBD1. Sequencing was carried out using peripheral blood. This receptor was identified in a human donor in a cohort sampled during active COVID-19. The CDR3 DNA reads TGTGCCAGCAGCCCCACAGGGGGCTGGGGCAATGAGCAGTTCTTC. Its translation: CASSPTGGWGNEQFF.